One and the same sample provided the 6 T cell receptor beta chains below, sequenced in a study of T cells in Graves' hyperthyroidism and ophthalmopathy. Amplified regions were TCR beta CDR3 sequences from RNA transcripts. With the HTBI primer set, the TCR CDR3 went through a first round of RT-PCR. TCRdb used MiXCR to reprocess the multiplex PCR reads, holding one entry per CDR3 protein. The repertoire consists of 400,000 to 550,000 distinct CDR3 sequences, with roughly 14% occurring once and the leading ten covering under 20%. Sequenced: blood. Receptors originate from a young woman with Graves' hyperthyroidism.

In this sample, this clonotype turned up many times. This CDR3 reads CASRQRGLAKNIQYF. Here the CDR3 DNA reads TGTGCCAGCAGGCAGCGGGGGTTAGCCAAAAACATTCAGTACTTC. The chain joins TRBV6-2 or TRBV6-3 to TRBJ2-4; 8 bases fit TRBD2. The CDR3 covers 15 residues. V trimming: 6 bases; J trimming: 0 bases; junction bases outside the gene matches: 4. Looked up from germline, CDR1 is MNHEY and CDR2 is SVGEGT.

This clonotype was recorded at least ten times. The chain uses TRBV5-6 and TRBJ2-1; 8 positions match TRBD2. Germline-derived CDR1 and CDR2 are SGHDT and YYEEEE. The CDR3 totals 15 residues. Trimming removed 3 bases from V and 5 bases from J; junction bases left unmatched: 7. The CDR3 sequence: CASSSTGLANNEQFF. Written as DNA, the CDR3 is TGTGCCAGCAGCTCAACCGGACTAGCTAACAATGAGCAGTTCTTC.

This clonotype was seen many times. The chain is built from TRBV6-2 or TRBV6-3 and TRBJ1-1; D call uncertain. Germline CDR1 and CDR2: MNHEY and SVGEGT. The CDR3 is 14 amino acids. With 7 bases removed from V and 0 bases from J, the gap between germline ends came to 12 bases. CDR3 sequence (DNA): TGTGCCAGCACAAAGGGCTTGATGAACACTGAAGCTTTCTTT. Its translation is CASTKGLMNTEAFF.

Many counts were recorded for this clonotype. The chain has TRBV12-3 or TRBV12-4 and TRBJ2-1, with TRBD1 identical over 8 bases. The V and J ends lost 6 bases and 2 bases, in that order; junction bases with no gene match: 6. The length of the CDR3 is 15 residues. The CDR3 nucleotides read TGTGCCAGCAGGCCGGGACAGGCGACCTACAATGAGCAGTTCTTC. This gives the protein CASRPGQATYNEQFF.

There are many counts of this clonotype. The rearrangement links TRBV18 to TRBJ2-3; 13 bases are a match to TRBD2. The CDR3 is 17 amino acids. The V gene end was trimmed by 3 bases and the J gene end by 2 bases; junction bases not matched to a gene: 5. Germline V gene sequence: CDR1 KGHSH, CDR2 LQKENI. The CDR3 DNA sequence: TGTGCCAGCTCACCCGGGACTAGCGGGGTTTACACAGATACGCAGTATTTT. The encoded protein is CASSPGTSGVYTDTQYF.

The rearrangement links TRBV9 to TRBJ1-3; TRBD1 agrees at 8 bases. The V gene's germline CDR1 is SGDLS and CDR2 YYNGEE. The V and J ends lost 0 bases and 4 bases, in that order; junction bases with no gene match: 0. The CDR3 is 14 residues long. CDR3: CASSVGDRGNTIYF. The CDR3 nucleotides are TGTGCCAGCAGCGTAGGGGACAGGGGAAACACCATATATTTT.